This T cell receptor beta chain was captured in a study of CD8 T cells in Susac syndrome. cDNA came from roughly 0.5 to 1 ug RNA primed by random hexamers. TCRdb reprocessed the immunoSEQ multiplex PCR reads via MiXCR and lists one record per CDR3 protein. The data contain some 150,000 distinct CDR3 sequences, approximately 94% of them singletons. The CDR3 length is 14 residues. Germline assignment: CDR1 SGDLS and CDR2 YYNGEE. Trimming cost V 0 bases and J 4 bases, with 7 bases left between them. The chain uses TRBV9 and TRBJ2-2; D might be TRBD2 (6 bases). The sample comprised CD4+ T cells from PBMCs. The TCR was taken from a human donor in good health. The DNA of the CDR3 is TGTGCCAGCAGCGTAGTGGGGGGCACCGGGGAGCTGTTTTTT. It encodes CASSVVGGTGELFF.